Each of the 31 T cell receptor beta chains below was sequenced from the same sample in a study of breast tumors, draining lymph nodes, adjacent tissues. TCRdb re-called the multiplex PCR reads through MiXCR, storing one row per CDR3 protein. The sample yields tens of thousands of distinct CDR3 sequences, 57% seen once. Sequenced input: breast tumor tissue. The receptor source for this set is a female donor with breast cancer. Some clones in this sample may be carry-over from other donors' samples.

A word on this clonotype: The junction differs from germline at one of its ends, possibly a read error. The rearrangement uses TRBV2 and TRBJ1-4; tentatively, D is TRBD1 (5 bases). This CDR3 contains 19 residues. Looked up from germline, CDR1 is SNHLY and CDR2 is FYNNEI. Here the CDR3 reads CASSVTIAGVTMANENLFF. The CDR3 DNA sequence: TGTGCCAGCAGTGTAACCATAGCGGGGGTAACTATGGCTAATGAAAACCTGTTTTTT.

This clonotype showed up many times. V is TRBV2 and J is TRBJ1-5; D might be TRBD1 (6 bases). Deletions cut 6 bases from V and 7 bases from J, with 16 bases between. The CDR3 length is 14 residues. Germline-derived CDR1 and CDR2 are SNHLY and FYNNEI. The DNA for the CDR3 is TGTGCCAGCAGGCTGGACAGACTTAACCAGCCCCAGCATTTT. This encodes CASRLDRLNQPQHF.

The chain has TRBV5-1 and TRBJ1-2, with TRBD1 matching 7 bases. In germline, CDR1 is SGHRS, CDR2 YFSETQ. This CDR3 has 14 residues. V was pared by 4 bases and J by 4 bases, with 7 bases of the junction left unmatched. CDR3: CASSLGQDIYGYTF. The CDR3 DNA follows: TGCGCCAGCAGCCTCGGACAGGACATCTATGGCTACACCTTC.

The CDR3 DNA sequence: TGCGCCAGCAGTGACGGGGGGGCGACAGATACGCAGTATTTT. As protein: CASSDGGATDTQYF. The V gene is TRBV5-1, the J gene TRBJ2-3; 8 bases match TRBD2. Per the germline V gene, CDR1 is SGHRS and CDR2 is YFSETQ. Trimming took 5 bases from V and 3 from J; bases not matched to a gene: 5. This CDR3 has 14 amino acids.

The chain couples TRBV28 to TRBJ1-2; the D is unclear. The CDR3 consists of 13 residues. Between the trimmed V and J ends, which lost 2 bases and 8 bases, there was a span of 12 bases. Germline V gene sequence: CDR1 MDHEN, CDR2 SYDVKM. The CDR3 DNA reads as TGTGCCAGCAGTTTAACGACTTCTTCGGGCTACACCTTC. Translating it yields CASSLTTSSGYTF.

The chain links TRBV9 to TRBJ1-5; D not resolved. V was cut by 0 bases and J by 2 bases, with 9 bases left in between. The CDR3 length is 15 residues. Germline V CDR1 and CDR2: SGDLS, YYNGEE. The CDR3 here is CASSVGGGGNQPQHF. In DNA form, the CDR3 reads TGTGCCAGCAGCGTAGGAGGTGGAGGCAATCAGCCCCAGCATTTT.

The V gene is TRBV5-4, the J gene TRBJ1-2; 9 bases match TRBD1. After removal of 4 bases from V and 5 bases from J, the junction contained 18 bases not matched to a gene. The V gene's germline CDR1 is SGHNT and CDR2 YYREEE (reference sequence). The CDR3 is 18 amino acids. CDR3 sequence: CASSLGGSGTGSSYGYTF. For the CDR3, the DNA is TGTGCCAGCAGCCTTGGCGGGAGTGGGACAGGGTCGTCTTATGGCTACACCTTC. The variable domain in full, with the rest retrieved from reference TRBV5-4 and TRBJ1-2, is ETGVTQSPTHLIKTRGQQVTLRCSSQSGHNTVSWYQQALGQGPQFIFQYYREEENGRGNFPPRFSGLQFPNYSSELNVNALELDDSALYLCASSLGGSGTGSSYGYTFGSGTRLTVV.

The chain's CDR3 is CASLTGTGASEAFF. CDR3 DNA: TGTGCCAGTCTAACCGGGACAGGGGCATCTGAAGCTTTCTTT. The chain combines TRBV19 with TRBJ1-1, with 10 nucleotides matching TRBD1. Trimming took 8 bases from V and 6 from J; bases not matched to a gene: 9. The germline V gene has CDR1 LNHDA and CDR2 SQIVND (reference sequence). The CDR3 is made up of 14 amino acids.

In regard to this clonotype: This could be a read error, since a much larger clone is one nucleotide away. Here the CDR3 reads CSASRSGRLSEQFF. The CDR3 DNA follows: TGCAGTGCTAGTCGTAGCGGGAGACTTTCTGAGCAGTTCTTC. This sequence joins TRBV20-1 and TRBJ2-1; TRBD2 matches 9 bases. The germline V gene has CDR1 DFQATT and CDR2 SNEGSKA (reference sequence). This CDR3 has 14 residues. Germline trimming cut 3 bases from V and 9 bases from J; bases unmatched to any gene: 9.

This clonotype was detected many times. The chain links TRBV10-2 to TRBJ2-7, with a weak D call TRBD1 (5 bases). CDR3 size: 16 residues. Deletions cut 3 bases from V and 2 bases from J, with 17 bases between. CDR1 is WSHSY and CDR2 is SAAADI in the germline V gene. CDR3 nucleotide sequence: TGCGCCAGCAGTGACCGGGCAGGGCTCTCACCCTACGAGCAGTACTTC. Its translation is CASSDRAGLSPYEQYF.

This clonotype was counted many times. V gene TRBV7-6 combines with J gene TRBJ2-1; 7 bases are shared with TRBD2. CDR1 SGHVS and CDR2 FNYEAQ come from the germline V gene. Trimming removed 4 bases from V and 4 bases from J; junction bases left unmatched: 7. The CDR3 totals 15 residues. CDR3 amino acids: CASSSTAGLYNEQFF. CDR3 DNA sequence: TGTGCCAGCAGCTCAACAGCGGGACTTTACAATGAGCAGTTCTTC.

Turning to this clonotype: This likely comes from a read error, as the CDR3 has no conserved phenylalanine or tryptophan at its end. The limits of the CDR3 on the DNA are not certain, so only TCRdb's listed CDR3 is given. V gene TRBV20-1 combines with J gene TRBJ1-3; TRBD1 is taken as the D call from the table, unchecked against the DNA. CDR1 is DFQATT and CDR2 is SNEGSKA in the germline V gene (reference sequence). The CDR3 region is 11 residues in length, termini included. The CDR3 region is CSASDRDRGYT.

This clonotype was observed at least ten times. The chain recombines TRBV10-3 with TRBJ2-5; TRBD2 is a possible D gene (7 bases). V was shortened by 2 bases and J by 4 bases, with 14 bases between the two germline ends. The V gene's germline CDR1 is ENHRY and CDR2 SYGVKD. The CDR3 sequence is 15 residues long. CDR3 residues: CAISEGGGGGETQYF. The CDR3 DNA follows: TGTGCCATCAGTGAGGGTGGAGGGGGGGGAGAGACCCAGTACTTC.

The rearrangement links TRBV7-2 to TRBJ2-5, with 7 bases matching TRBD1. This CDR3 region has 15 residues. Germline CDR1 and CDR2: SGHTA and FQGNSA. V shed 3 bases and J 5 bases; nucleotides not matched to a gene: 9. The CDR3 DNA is TGTGCCAGCAGCTTCCTACAGGGGTGGGACGAGACCCAGTACTTC. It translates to CASSFLQGWDETQYF.

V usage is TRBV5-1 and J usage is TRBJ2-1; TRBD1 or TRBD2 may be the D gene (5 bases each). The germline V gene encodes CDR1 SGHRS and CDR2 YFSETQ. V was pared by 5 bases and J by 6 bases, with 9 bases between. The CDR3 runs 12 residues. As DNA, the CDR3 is TGCGCCAGCAGACGGGACGGCAATGAGCAGTTCTTC. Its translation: CASRRDGNEQFF.

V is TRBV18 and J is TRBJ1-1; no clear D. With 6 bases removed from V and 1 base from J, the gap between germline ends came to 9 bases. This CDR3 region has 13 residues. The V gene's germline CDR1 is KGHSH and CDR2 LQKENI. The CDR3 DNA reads TGTGCCAGCTCGCCGAACGCGAACACTGAAGCTTTCTTT. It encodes CASSPNANTEAFF.

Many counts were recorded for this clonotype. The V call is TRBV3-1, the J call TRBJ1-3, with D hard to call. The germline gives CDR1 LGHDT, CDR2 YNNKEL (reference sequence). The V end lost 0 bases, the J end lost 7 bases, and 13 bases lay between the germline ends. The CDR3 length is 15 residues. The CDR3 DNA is TGTGCCAGCAGCCAAGATCCCGGCCCCAGGAACACCATATATTTT. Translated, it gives CASSQDPGPRNTIYF.

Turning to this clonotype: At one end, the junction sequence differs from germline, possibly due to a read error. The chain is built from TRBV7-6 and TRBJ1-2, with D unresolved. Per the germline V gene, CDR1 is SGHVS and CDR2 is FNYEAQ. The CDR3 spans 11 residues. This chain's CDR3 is CASSLGVGEAF. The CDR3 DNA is TGTGCCAGCAGCTTAGGGGTTGGCGAAGCTTTC.

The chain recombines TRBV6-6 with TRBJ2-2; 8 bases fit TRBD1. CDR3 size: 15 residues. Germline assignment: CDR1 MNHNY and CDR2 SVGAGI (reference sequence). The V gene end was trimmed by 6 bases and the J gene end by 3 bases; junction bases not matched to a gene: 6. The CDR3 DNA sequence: TGTGCCAGCAGCTCAGGGGGCATCGACACCGGGGAGCTGTTTTTT. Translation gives CASSSGGIDTGELFF.

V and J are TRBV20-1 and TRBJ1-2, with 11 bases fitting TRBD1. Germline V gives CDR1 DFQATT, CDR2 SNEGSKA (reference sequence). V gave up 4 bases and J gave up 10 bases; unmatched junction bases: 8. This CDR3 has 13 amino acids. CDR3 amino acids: CSATDRGPIDYTF. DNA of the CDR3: TGCAGTGCTACGGACAGGGGGCCAATCGACTACACCTTC.

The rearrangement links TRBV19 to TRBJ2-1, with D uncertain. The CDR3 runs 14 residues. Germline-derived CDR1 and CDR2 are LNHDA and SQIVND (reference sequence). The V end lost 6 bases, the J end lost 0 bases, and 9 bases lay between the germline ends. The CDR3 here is CASSDPSSYNEQFF. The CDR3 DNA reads TGTGCCAGTAGCGATCCGAGCTCCTACAATGAGCAGTTCTTC.

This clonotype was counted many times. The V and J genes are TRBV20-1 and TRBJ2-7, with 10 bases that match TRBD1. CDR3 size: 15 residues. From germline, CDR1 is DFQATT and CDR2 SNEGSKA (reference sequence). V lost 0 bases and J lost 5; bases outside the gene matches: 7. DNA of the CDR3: TGCAGTGCTAGAGACTCGGACAGGGGGGTCCACGAGCAGTACTTC. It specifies CSARDSDRGVHEQYF.

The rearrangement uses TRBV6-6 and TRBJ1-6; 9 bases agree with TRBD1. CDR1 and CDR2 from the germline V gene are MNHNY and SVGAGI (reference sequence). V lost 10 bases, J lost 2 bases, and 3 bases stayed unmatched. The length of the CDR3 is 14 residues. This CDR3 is CATRQGAYNSPLHF. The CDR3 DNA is TGTGCCACCCGACAGGGGGCCTATAATTCACCCCTCCACTTT.

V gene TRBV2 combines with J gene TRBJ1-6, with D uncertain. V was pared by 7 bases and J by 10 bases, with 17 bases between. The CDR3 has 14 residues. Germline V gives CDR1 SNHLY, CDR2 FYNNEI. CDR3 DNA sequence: TGTGCCAGCACCCCCCGGTTCGGGTGGTCACCCCTCCACTTT. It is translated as CASTPRFGWSPLHF.

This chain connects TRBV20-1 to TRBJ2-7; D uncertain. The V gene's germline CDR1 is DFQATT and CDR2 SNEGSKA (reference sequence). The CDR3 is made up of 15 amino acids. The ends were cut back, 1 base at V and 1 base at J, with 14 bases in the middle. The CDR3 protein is CSARGDHGRSYEQYF. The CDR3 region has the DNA TGCAGTGCTAGAGGAGATCATGGCAGGTCCTACGAGCAGTACTTC.

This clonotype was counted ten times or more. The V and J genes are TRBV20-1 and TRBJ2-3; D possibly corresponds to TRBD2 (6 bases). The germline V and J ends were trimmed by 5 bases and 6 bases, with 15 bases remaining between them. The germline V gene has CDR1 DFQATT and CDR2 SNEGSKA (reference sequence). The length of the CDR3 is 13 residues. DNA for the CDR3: TGCAGTGCTCCCCCCGGAGGGGCCGATACGCAGTATTTT. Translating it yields CSAPPGGADTQYF.

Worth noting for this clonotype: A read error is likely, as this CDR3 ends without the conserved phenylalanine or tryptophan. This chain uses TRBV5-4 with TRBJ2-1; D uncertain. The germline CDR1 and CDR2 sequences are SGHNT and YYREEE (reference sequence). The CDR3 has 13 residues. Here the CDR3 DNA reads TGTGCCAGCGGCTTGAACAGCCACAATGAGCAGTTCTCC. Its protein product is CASGLNSHNEQFS.

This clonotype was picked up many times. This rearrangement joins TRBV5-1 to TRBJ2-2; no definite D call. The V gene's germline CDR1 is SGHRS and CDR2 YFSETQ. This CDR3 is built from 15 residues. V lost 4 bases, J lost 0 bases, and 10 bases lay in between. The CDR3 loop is CASSRDTPNTGELFF. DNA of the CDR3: TGCGCCAGCAGCCGAGACACCCCGAACACCGGGGAGCTGTTTTTT.

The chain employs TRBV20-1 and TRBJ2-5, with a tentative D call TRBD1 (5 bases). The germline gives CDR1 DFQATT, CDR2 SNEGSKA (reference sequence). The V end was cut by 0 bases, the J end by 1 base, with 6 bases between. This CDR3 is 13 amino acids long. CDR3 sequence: CSARETVQETQYF. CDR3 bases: TGCAGTGCTAGAGAGACAGTCCAAGAGACCCAGTACTTC.

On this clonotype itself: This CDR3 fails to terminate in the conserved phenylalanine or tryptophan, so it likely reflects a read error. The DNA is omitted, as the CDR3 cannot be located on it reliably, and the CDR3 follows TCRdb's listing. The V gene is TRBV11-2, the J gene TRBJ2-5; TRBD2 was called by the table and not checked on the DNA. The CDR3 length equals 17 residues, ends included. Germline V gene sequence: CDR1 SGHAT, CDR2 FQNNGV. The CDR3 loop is CASSLRGGPSRQETRYC.

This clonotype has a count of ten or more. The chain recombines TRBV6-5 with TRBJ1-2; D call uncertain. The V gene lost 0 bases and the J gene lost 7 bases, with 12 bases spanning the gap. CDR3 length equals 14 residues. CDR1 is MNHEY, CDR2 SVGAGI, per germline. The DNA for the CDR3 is TGTGCCAGCAGTTACTCGACACCTCCACCTGGCTACACCTTC. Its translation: CASSYSTPPPGYTF.